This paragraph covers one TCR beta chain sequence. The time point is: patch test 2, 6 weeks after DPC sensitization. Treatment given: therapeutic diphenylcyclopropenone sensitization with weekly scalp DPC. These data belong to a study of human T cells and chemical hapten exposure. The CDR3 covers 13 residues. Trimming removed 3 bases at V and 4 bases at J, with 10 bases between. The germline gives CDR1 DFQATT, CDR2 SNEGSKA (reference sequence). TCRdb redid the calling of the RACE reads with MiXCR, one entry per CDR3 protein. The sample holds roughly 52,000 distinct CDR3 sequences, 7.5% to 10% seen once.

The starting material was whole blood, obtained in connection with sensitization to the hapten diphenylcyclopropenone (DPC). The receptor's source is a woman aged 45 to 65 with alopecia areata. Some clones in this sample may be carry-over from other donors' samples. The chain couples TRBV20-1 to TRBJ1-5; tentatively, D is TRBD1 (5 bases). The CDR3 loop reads CSASWGPNQPQHF. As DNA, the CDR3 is TGCAGTGCTAGCTGGGGACCTAATCAGCCCCAGCATTTT.